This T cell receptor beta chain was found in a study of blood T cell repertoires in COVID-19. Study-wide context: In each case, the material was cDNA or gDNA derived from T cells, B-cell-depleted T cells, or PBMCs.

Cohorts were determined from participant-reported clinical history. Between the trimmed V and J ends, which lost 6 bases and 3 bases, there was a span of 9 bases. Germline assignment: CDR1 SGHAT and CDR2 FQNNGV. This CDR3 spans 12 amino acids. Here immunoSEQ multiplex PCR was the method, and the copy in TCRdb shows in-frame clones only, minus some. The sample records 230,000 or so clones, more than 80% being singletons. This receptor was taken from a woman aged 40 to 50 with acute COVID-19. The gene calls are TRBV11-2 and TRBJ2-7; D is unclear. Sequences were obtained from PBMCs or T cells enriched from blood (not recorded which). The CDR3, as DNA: TGTGCCAGCAGACGCGTCGGCTACGAGCAGTACTTC. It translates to CASRRVGYEQYF.